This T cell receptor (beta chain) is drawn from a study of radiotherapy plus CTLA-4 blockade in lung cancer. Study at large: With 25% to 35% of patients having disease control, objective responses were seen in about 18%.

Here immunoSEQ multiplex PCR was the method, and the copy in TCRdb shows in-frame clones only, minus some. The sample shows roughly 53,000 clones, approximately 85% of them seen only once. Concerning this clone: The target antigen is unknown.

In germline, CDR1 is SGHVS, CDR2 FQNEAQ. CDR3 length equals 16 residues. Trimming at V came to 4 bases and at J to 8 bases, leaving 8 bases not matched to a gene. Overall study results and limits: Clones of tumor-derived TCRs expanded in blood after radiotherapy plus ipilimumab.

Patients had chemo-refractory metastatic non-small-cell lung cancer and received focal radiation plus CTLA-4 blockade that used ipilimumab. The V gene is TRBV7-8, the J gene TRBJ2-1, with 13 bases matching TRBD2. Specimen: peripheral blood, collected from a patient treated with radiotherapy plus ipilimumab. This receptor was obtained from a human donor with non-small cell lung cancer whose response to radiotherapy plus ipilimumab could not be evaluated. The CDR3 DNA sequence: TGTGCCAGCAGCTCTCGGACTAGCGGGAGTGGGGATGAGCAGTTCTTC. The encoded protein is CASSSRTSGSGDEQFF.